Sequencing of this T cell receptor (beta chain) was carried out in a study of T cells in Graves' hyperthyroidism and ophthalmopathy. Study-level background: Specimen type is peripheral blood, collected at initial diagnosis prior to any treatment.

RNA transcripts gave rise to amplified TCR beta CDR3 regions. TCR CDR3 underwent first-round RT-PCR with the HTBI primer set. TCRdb fed the multiplex PCR reads into MiXCR, producing one record per CDR3 protein. The data hold 500,000 to 600,000 distinct CDR3 sequences, with around 15% observed a single time. The CDR3 spans 16 residues. V shed 0 bases and J shed 6 bases, with 18 bases lying between them. Germline loops: CDR1 SGDLS, CDR2 YYNGEE. Patients showing uncontrolled infection, other autoimmune disease, pregnancy or lactation were ineligible. The PBMCs studied were ones that came from 8.5 to 10 ml fresh peripheral blood. There are a few counts of this clonotype.

The chain couples TRBV9 to TRBJ1-2; TRBD1 is a possible D gene (5 bases). This sequence was found in a woman aged 18 to 35 with Graves' hyperthyroidism. The source material was blood. This chain's CDR3 is CASSVATGGQPDGYTF. For the CDR3, the DNA is TGTGCCAGCAGCGTAGCTACGGGGGGTCAGCCGGATGGCTACACCTTC.